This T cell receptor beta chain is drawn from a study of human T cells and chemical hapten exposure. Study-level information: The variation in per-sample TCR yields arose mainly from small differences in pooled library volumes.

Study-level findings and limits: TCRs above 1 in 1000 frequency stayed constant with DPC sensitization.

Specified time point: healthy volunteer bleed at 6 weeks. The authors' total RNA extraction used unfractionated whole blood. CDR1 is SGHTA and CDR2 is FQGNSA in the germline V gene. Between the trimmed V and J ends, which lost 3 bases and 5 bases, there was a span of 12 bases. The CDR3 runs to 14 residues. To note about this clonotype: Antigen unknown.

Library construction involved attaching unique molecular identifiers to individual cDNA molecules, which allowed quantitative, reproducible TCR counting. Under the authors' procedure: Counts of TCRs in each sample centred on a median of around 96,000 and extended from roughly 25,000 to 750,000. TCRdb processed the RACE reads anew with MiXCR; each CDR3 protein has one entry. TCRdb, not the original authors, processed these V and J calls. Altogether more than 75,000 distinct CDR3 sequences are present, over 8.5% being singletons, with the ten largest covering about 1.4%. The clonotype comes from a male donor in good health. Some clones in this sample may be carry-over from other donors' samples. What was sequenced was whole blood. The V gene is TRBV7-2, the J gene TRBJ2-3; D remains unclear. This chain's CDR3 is CASSFRPGEDTQYF. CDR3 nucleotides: TGTGCCAGCAGCTTTAGGCCTGGGGAAGATACGCAGTATTTT.